The sequence of this T cell receptor beta chain was determined in a study of a mutant IDH1 vaccine in newly diagnosed glioma (dated by TCRdb to the early 2020s). In the study overall: Patients were given eight vaccinations, in weeks 1, 3, 5, 7, 11, 15, 19 and 23, which matched visits V03 through V10. Vaccination began 4-6 weeks after radiotherapy alone, or alongside temozolomide cycles in the chemotherapy-containing groups. Prior to enrollment, patients had been given standard therapy consisting of radiotherapy alone, temozolomide alone, or radiochemotherapy with temozolomide, with the combination given to most patients. Of the roughly 30 treated patients, approximately 62% were male and roughly 38% were female, and a mean age of about 37 years was recorded. For exploratory analyses, approximately 23 treated patients had longitudinal TCRB deep sequencing done wherever samples were available. Peripheral blood was drawn at six visits: V03 (baseline), V05, V07, V10, V12 and V13.

Study-wide conclusions, independent of this receptor: It was noted by the authors that analyses of patient blood samples could not be reproduced owing to sample limitations. Immune responses induced by the vaccine were seen in around 94% of patients across multiple MHC alleles. Selection of PBMC samples for TCRB deep sequencing was based on availability. Pseudoprogression appeared unrelated to alterations in the top peripheral T cell clonotypes detected by TCRB sequencing.

Libraries were built with the immunoSEQ multiplex PCR assay. Rearranged TCR beta chain sequences were amplified using the hsTCRB Kit according to the manufacturer's protocol. TCRB libraries were sequenced on an Illumina MiSeq. On the study's bioinformatics: The kit vendor's proprietary platform handled demultiplexing, trimming and gene mapping. In its TCRdb copy, this immuneACCESS table keeps in-frame sequences only and misses some clones. Where compared with another copy, unresolved V genes explain less than half of these, and the others have no known cause. V and J calls and clone size are copied from that table; D and trimming were computed from the DNA. The sample profile shows 88,000 or so clones; about 82% of them were found once. Approximately 2.1% of the sample goes to the ten largest clones. This clone was observed a single time. The clone's antigen remains unknown. No base quality values were provided; no much bigger clone lies one nucleotide off.

Sample time point, as interpreted from the label and publication: week 23, last vaccination. Each vaccine dose, consisting of 300 ug of a 20-mer mutant IDH1 peptide in Montanide, was administered subcutaneously with topical imiquimod. The donors had newly diagnosed IDH1-mutant astrocytomas of WHO grade 3 or 4 that showed loss of nuclear ATRX. The samples were drawn from NOA16, a multicentre, single-arm, open-label phase I trial in Germany that tested a mutant IDH1 peptide vaccine in humans for the first time. Genomic DNA for TCRB sequencing was extracted from EDTA blood using the DNeasy Blood and Tissue Kit. The CDR3 measures 13 amino acids from cysteine to phenylalanine. The CDR3 DNA has 39 bases and is translated from base 1. V is reduced by 0 bases and J by 5 bases, leaving a spacing of 5 bases between them. CDR1 and CDR2, per the germline V gene, are ENHRY and SYGVKD.

The TCR sequence derives from a man aged 25-45 years with glioma. Some clones in this sample may be carry-over from other donors' samples. This material consisted of PBMCs, taken from a glioma patient whose treatment included an IDH1 peptide vaccine. The chain links TRBV10-3 with TRBJ1-5; 5 matching bases give a weak D call of TRBD1. In nucleotides, the sequence is TGTGCCATCAGTGAGTCGGGGGATCAGCCCCAGCATTTT. The encoded protein is CAISESGDQPQHF.